This T cell receptor beta chain was sequenced in a study of PD-1 blockade in classical Hodgkin lymphoma. Assay: immunoSEQ multiplex PCR; the TCRdb copy retains only in-frame clones and omits some. The sample holds fewer than 50,000 clones, 70% to 90% seen once. With V trimmed by 5 bases and J by 5 bases, 9 bases remained unmatched. This CDR3 region has 16 residues. Germline loops: CDR1 SGHVS, CDR2 FNYEAQ. Note on this clone: Its antigen is still unknown.

All patients relapsed after autologous stem cell transplantation, and brentuximab vedotin exposure varied. The study, taken as a whole, reports: In newly diagnosed patients, baseline TCR diversity was reportedly below that of healthy donors. Any patient who commenced nivolumab under 1 year after ASCT was excluded. A significant rise in TCR diversity by C4D1 was seen for CD4+ but not CD8+ cells. The repertoire differences lack a defined cause, possibly disease activity or prior therapy.

This TCR was recovered from a human donor with classical Hodgkin lymphoma. This material consisted of peripheral blood mononuclear cells (PBMCs), taken before the second cycle of nivolumab. This chain connects TRBV7-6 to TRBJ2-2, with 9 bases fitting TRBD1. CDR3 nucleotide sequence: TGTGCCAGCAGCGCCACAGGGGGCGCTGGTACCGGGGAGCTGTTTTTT. This sequence encodes CASSATGGAGTGELFF.